This T cell receptor (beta chain) was identified during a study of memory CD4+ T cells and cytomegalovirus serostatus. About the research overall: Healthy Belgian adult donors included fewer than 10 CMV-positive and some 23 CMV-negative people. Regarding the study as a whole: Repertoires predicted CMV serostatus with median bootstrapped AUC of approximately 0.95.

This clone was counted a single time. Antigen: not known. Source study methods: Out-of-frame sequences were removed, leaving roughly 2.1 million distinct TCRbeta sequences. The assay was immunoSEQ multiplex PCR, and TCRdb's table has in-frame clones only and misses some. V and J calls and clone size follow that table, whereas D and trimming were derived from the DNA. The sample yields approximately 74,000 clones, about 80% seen once. This CDR3 has 11 amino acids. Trimming removed 6 bases at V and 5 bases at J, with 10 bases between. CDR1 is SQVTM, CDR2 ANQGSEA, per germline. Single viable CD3+CD4+CD8-CD45RO+ cells were sorted as the memory CD4+ T cells. CD4+ T cells were isolated by positive magnetic selection.

Sequencing input: memory CD4+ T cells from blood. This clonotype originated in an adult in good health and CMV-seropositive. The J gene is TRBJ1-2, the V gene TRBV29-1; a weak D match, TRBD1 (5 bases). The CDR3 DNA reads TGCAGCGTCGGGGGGGGTTATGGCTACACCTTC. Protein: CSVGGGYGYTF.